These 17 T cell receptor beta chains were sequenced from one sample in a study of cytomegalovirus exposure and HLA in healthy donors. The PCR employed 60 Vbeta primers together with 13 Jbeta primers. Method: immunoSEQ multiplex PCR; TCRdb's copy keeps in-frame clones and lacks some. Found here are approximately 260,000 clones, 84% of them singletons; the top ten hold 2% to 2.5%. Sample: PBMCs. All receptors come from a woman aged 35 to 49 in good health and CMV-seropositive.

This sequence joins TRBV18 and TRBJ2-5; 7 positions match TRBD2. Germline lookup yields CDR1 KGHSH and CDR2 LQKENI. The CDR3 is made up of 15 amino acids. After removal of 2 bases from V and 5 bases from J, the junction contained 8 bases not matched to a gene. DNA for the CDR3: TGTGCCAGCTCACCAAGCGGGAACAATGGGGAGACCCAGTACTTC. Protein product: CASSPSGNNGETQYF.

The gene calls are TRBV7-3 and TRBJ2-1, with 13 bases identical to TRBD2. The CDR3 is made up of 15 amino acids. J was trimmed by 7 bases and V by 6 bases; bases with no gene match: 6. The V gene's germline CDR1 is SGHTA and CDR2 FQGTGA. The CDR3 loop reads CASSPLAGGRNEQFF. CDR3 coding DNA: TGTGCCAGCAGTCCACTAGCGGGAGGGCGTAATGAGCAGTTCTTC.

The V call is TRBV4-3, the J call TRBJ1-2; TRBD1 matches 7 bases. Germline V gene lookup returns CDR1 LGHNA and CDR2 YSLEER. With 0 bases clipped from V and 4 bases from J, the junction kept 5 bases outside the gene matches. This CDR3 has 15 amino acids. CDR3 sequence reads: CASSQDDRESYGYTF. CDR3 nucleotides: TGCGCCAGCAGCCAAGATGACAGGGAAAGCTATGGCTACACCTTC.

This rearrangement joins TRBV5-1 to TRBJ1-1, with D maybe TRBD1 (6 bases). Germline values: CDR1 SGHRS, CDR2 YFSETQ. CDR3 size: 15 residues. V dropped 1 base and J dropped 0 bases, with 10 bases sitting between them. The CDR3 region has the DNA TGCGCCAGCAGCTTGCGGACAGAATTGAACACTGAAGCTTTCTTT. Amino acids: CASSLRTELNTEAFF.

This clone was detected once. This chain links TRBV4-1 with TRBJ2-7; TRBD1 is a possible D gene (6 bases). Germline CDR1 and CDR2: MGHRA and YSYEKL. CDR3 length equals 15 residues. Between the trimmed V and J ends, which lost 1 base and 3 bases, there was a span of 13 bases. The CDR3 sequence: CASSQGRTGLYEQYF. CDR3 DNA sequence: TGCGCCAGCAGCCAAGGAAGAACAGGGCTCTACGAGCAGTACTTC.

The V and J genes are TRBV9 and TRBJ2-2; D remains unclear. CDR3 length: 12 amino acids. Deletions cut 4 bases from V and 7 bases from J, with 8 bases between. Germline CDR1 reads SGDLS; CDR2 reads YYNGEE. The CDR3 nucleotides are TGTGCCAGCAGCCCGAGCGTCGGGGAGCTGTTTTTT. This sequence encodes CASSPSVGELFF. The whole variable domain, remainder taken from reference TRBV9 and TRBJ2-2, is DSGVTQTPKHLITATGQRVTLRCSPRSGDLSVYWYQQSLDQGLQFLIQYYNGEERAKGNILERFSAQQFPDLHSELNLSSLELGDSALYFCASSPSVGELFFGEGSRLTVL.

The rearrangement joins TRBV6-6 to TRBJ2-2, with 11 bases aligning to TRBD2. V was pared by 4 bases and J by 7 bases, with 8 bases of the junction left unmatched. Germline values: CDR1 MNHNY, CDR2 SVGAGI (reference sequence). The length of the CDR3 is 16 residues. The CDR3, as DNA: TGTGCCAGCAGTTCCTTAGCGGGAGGGCCGGGCGGGGAGCTGTTTTTT. This sequence encodes CASSSLAGGPGGELFF.

CDR3 DNA: TGCGCCAGCAGCCCGAGCCAAGGGGTGAACACTGAAGCTTTCTTT. Translated: CASSPSQGVNTEAFF. The chain uses TRBV5-1 and TRBJ1-1; a possible D gene is TRBD1 (5 bases). CDR3 length equals 15 residues. Per germline, CDR1 SGHRS and CDR2 YFSETQ. V lost 4 bases and J lost 0, with 13 bases in between.

J is TRBJ2-3 and V is TRBV28, with TRBD2 matching over 11 bases. The CDR3 runs to 18 residues. CDR1 is MDHEN and CDR2 is SYDVKM in the germline V gene. J gave up 6 bases and V 2 bases, and 13 bases lay outside the gene matches. The DNA for the CDR3 is TGTGCCAGCAGTTTAGAAGTTTTAGCGGGAGGGCCCACGGATACGCAGTATTTT. It translates to CASSLEVLAGGPTDTQYF. Complete variable domain (other parts from reference TRBV28 and TRBJ2-3): DVKVTQSSRYLVKRTGEKVFLECVQDMDHENMFWYRQDPGLGLRLIYFSYDVKMKEKGDIPEGYSVSREKKERFSLILESASTNQTSMYLCASSLEVLAGGPTDTQYFGPGTRLTVL.

Comments on this clone: The same CDR3 arises from other DNA sequences in this sample as well. V and J are TRBV7-9 and TRBJ2-7; 8 bases match TRBD2. This CDR3 is built from 14 residues. Germline-derived CDR1 and CDR2 are SEHNR and FQNEAQ (reference sequence). V shed 2 bases, J shed 1 base, and the junction held 1 base outside the gene matches. CDR3 sequence reads: CASSLTGGSYEQYF. DNA for the CDR3: TGTGCCAGCAGCTTAACGGGAGGGTCCTACGAGCAGTACTTC.

The chain combines TRBV7-2 with TRBJ1-3; D might be TRBD1 (5 bases). Germline V CDR1 and CDR2: SGHTA, FQGNSA. This CDR3 spans 15 amino acids. Trimming left V 5 bases short and J 2 bases short, with 13 bases between. CDR3 bases: TGTGCCAGCAGCCCAGGGTATAAGACTGGAAACACCATATATTTT. Protein product: CASSPGYKTGNTIYF.

This clone was counted a few times. This chain links TRBV6-5 with TRBJ1-6; no reliable D call. This CDR3 is built from 14 residues. Germline V gene lookup returns CDR1 MNHEY and CDR2 SVGAGI. Trimming pared 1 base from V and 11 bases from J, leaving 12 bases between. The DNA for the CDR3 is TGTGCCAGCAGTTACTTAGGACGGACTGCACCCCTCCACTTT. Amino acids: CASSYLGRTAPLHF.

J is TRBJ2-5 and V is TRBV2; 10 positions agree with TRBD1. The DNA end lines up better with TRBJ2-7; the J call may be wrong. Per the germline V gene, CDR1 is SNHLY and CDR2 is FYNNEI. CDR3 length: 12 amino acids. In DNA, the CDR3 is TGTGCCACCCGGGACAGGGGCCACGAGCAGTACTTC. This gives the protein CATRDRGHEQYF.

The V call is TRBV7-9, the J call TRBJ1-4, with TRBD1 matching 9 bases. Per the germline V gene, CDR1 is SEHNR and CDR2 is FQNEAQ (reference sequence). CDR3 size: 15 residues. The trim removed 5 bases at V and 8 bases at J, leaving 9 bases unmatched. The CDR3 sequence: CASSQADRGREKLFF. The CDR3 DNA reads TGTGCCAGCAGCCAAGCGGACAGGGGCAGGGAAAAACTGTTTTTT.

The chain uses TRBV30 and TRBJ2-1, with TRBD2 matching 7 bases. V shed 1 base, J shed 1 base, and the junction held 13 bases outside the gene matches. Germline V gives CDR1 GTSNPN, CDR2 SVGIG (reference sequence). The length of the CDR3 is 18 residues. CDR3 nucleotide sequence: TGTGCCTGGAGTGGGGGTTTGACGGCGGGAGCGTCCTACAATGAGCAGTTCTTC. This codes for CAWSGGLTAGASYNEQFF.

V is TRBV4-3 and J is TRBJ2-3; TRBD2 matches 9 bases. V lost 0 bases to trimming and J lost 5 bases; unmatched junction nucleotides: 6. Germline V gene sequence: CDR1 LGHNA, CDR2 YSLEER. The length of the CDR3 is 16 residues. CDR3 amino acids: CASSQEGLAGRDTQYF. CDR3 DNA sequence: TGCGCCAGCAGCCAAGAGGGGCTAGCGGGACGAGATACGCAGTATTTT.

This chain uses TRBV10-3 with TRBJ2-2; TRBD2 matches 13 bases. Germline V gene sequence: CDR1 ENHRY, CDR2 SYGVKD. The V and J ends lost 11 bases and 6 bases, in that order; junction bases with no gene match: 9. This CDR3 has 15 amino acids. The CDR3 coding sequence is TGTGCCGTCCGGACTAGCGGGAGTAGCGCCGGGGAGCTGTTTTTT. Protein: CAVRTSGSSAGELFF.